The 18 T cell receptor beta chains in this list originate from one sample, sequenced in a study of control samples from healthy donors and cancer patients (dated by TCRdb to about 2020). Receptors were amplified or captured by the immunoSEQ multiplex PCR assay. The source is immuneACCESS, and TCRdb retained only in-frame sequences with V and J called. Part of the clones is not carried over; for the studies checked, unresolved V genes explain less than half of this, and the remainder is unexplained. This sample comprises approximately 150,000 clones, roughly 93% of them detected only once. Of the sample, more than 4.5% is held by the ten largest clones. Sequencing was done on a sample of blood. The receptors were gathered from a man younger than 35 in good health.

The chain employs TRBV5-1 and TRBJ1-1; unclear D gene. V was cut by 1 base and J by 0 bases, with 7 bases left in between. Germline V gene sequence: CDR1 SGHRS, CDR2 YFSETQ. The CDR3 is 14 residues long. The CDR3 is CASSLTDMNTEAFF. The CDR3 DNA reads TGCGCCAGCAGCTTGACAGATATGAACACTGAAGCTTTCTTT.

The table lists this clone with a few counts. CDR3 DNA sequence: TGTGCCAGCAGCTTAGCCTCAGGCGTAGACGAGCAGTACTTC. Translation: CASSLASGVDEQYF. The chain uses TRBV7-2 and TRBJ2-7; D not certain. The germline gives CDR1 SGHTA, CDR2 FQGNSA. The V end lost 0 bases, the J end lost 5 bases, and 11 bases lay between the germline ends. The CDR3 contains 14 residues.

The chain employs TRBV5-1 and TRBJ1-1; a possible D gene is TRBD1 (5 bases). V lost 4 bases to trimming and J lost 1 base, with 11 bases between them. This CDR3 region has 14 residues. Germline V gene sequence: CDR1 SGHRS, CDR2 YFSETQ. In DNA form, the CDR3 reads TGCGCCAGCAGCCCCGGGAGGGGGAACACTGAAGCTTTCTTT. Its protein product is CASSPGRGNTEAFF.

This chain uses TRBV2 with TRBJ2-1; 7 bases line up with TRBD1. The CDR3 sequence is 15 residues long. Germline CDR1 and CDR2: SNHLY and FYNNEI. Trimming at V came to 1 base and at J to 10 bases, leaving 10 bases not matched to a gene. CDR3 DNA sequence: TGTGCCAGCAGTGAAGAGGGGGCGGCCTTAGGGGAGCAGTTCTTC. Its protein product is CASSEEGAALGEQFF.

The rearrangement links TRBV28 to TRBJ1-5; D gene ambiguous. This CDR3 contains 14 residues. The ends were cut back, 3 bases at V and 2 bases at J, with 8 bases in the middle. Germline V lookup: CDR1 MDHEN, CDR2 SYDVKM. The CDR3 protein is CASSFGSGNQPQHF. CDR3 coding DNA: TGTGCCAGCAGTTTTGGGAGCGGCAATCAGCCCCAGCATTTT.

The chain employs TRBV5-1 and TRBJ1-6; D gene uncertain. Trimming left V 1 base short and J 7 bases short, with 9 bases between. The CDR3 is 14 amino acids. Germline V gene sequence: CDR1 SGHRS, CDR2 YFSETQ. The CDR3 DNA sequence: TGCGCCAGCAGCTTGTTCCAGGCCAATTCACCCCTCCACTTT. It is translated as CASSLFQANSPLHF.

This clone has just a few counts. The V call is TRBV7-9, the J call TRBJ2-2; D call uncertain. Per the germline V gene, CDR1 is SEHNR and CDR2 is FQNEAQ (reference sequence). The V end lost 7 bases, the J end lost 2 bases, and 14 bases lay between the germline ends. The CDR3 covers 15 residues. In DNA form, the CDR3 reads TGTGCCAGCAACCCCGTTTTGAGTAACACCGGGGAGCTGTTTTTT. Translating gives CASNPVLSNTGELFF.

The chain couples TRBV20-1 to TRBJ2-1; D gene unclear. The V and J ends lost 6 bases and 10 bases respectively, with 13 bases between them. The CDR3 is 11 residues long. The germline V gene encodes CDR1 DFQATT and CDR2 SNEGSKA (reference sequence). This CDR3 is CSASREVEQFF. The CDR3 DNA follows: TGCAGTGCCAGCCGAGAGGTAGAGCAGTTCTTC.

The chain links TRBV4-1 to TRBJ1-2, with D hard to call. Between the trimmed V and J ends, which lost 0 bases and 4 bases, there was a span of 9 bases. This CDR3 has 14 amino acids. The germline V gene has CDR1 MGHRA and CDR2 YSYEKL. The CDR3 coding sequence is TGCGCCAGCAGCCAAGACCCCGGGCTCTATGGCTACACCTTC. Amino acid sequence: CASSQDPGLYGYTF.

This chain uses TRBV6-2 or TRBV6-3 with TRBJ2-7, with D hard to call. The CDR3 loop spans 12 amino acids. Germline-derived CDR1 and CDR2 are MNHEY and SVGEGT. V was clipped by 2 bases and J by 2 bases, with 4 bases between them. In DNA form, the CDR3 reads TGTGCCAGCAGTTACAATCCCTACGAGCAGTACTTC. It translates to CASSYNPYEQYF.

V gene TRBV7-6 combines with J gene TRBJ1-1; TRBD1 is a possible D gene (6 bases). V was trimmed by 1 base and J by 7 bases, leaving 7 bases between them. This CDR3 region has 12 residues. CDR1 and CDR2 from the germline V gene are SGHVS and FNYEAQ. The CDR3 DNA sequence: TGTGCCAGCAGCTTAGGGGACAATGAAGCTTTCTTT. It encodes CASSLGDNEAFF. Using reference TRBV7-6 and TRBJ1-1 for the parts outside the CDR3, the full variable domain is GAGVSQSPRYKVTKRGQDVALRCDPISGHVSLYWYRQALGQGPEFLTYFNYEAQQDKSGLPNDRFSAERPEGSISTLTIQRTEQRDSAMYRCASSLGDNEAFFGQGTRLTVV.

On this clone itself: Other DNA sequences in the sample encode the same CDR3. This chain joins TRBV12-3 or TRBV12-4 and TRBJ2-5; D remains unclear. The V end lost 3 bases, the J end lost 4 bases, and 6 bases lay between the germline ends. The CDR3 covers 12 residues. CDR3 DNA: TGTGCCAGCAGTTTTTTAGGAGAGACCCAGTACTTC. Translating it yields CASSFLGETQYF.

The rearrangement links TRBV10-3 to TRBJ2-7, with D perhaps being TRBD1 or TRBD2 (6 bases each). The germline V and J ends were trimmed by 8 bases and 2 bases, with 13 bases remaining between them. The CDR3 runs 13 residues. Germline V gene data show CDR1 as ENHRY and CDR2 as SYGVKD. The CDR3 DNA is TGTGCCATCGGAGGGACACAGACCTACGAGCAGTACTTC. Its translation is CAIGGTQTYEQYF.

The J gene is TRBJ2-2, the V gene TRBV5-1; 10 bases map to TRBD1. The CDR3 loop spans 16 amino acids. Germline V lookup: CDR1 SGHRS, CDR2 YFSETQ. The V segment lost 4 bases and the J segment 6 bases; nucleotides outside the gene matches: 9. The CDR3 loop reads CASSPGQGDFPGELFF. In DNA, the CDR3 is TGCGCCAGCAGCCCCGGACAGGGGGACTTCCCCGGGGAGCTGTTTTTT.

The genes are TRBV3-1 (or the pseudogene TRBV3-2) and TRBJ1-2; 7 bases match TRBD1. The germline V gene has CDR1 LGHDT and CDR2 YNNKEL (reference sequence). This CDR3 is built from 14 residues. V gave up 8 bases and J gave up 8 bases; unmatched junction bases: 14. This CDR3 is CASSPTGRSEGYTF. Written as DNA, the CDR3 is TGTGCCAGCTCCCCGACAGGGCGGTCGGAGGGCTACACCTTC.

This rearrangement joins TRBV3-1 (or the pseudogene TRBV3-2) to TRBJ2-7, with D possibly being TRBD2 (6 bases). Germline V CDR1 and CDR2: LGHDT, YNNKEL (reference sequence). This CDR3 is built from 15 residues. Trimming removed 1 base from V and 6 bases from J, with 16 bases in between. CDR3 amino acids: CASSQAGGITFEQYF. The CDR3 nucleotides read TGTGCCAGCAGCCAAGCTGGGGGGATAACATTCGAGCAGTACTTC.

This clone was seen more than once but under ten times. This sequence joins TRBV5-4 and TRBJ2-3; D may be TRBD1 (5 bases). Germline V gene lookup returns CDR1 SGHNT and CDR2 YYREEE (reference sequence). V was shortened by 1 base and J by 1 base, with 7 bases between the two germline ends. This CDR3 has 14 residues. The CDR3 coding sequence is TGTGCCAGCAGCTTGAGCAGGGGCACAGATACGCAGTATTTT. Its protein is CASSLSRGTDTQYF.

CDR3 DNA sequence: TGTGCCAGCTCCGCCCAAGAGACCCAGTACTTC. Translating it yields CASSAQETQYF. This chain connects TRBV18 to TRBJ2-5; D remains ambiguous. This CDR3 is built from 11 residues. CDR1 is KGHSH and CDR2 is LQKENI in the germline V gene. The germline V and J ends were trimmed by 6 bases and 1 base, with 3 bases remaining between them.